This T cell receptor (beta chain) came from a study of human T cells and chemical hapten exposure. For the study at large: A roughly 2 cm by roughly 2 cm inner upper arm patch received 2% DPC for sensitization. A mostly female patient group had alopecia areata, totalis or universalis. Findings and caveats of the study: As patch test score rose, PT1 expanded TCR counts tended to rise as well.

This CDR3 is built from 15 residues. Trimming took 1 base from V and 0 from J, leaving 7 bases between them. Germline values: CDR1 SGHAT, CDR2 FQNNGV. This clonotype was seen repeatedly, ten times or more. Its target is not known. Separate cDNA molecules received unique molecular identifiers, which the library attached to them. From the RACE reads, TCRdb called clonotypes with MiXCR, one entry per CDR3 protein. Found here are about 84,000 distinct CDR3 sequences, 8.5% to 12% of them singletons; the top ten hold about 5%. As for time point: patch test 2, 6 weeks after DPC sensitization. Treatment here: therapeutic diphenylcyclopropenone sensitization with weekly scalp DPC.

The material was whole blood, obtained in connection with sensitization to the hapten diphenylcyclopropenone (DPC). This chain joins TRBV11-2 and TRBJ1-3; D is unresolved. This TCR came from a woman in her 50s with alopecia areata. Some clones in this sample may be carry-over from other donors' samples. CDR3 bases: TGTGCCAGCAGCTTAGCGGTTTTCTCTGGAAACACCATATATTTT. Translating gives CASSLAVFSGNTIYF.